These T cell receptor beta chains were read from a single sample in a study of vaccination and CD4 T cells after COVID-19. TCRdb called the PCR reads again in MiXCR, with one record for every CDR3 protein. The sample holds approximately 10,000 distinct CDR3 sequences; about 50% are singletons and the top ten take around 20%. Their specific antigens are unknown. The sample in question was cultured CD4+ T cells from blood, obtained after SARS-CoV-2 vaccination. Source of these receptors: a human donor with COVID-19. CDR3s include the opening cysteine and the closing phenylalanine or tryptophan. Fields, in order: D gene, V gene, J gene, clone size, CDR3 protein, CDR3 DNA. The D gene is left open where the match is weak. Rows give clone size only sometimes, using once, few, many, or a class for an expanded clone.

D gene: NA; V gene: TRBV20-1; J gene: TRBJ1-1; clone size: few; CDR3 protein: CSVGGNMNTEAFF; CDR3 DNA: TGCAGTGTCGGCGGGAACATGAACACTGAAGCTTTCTTT
D gene: NA; V gene: TRBV10-2; J gene: TRBJ1-4; clone size: NA; CDR3 protein: CASRHSRATNEKLFF; CDR3 DNA: TGCGCCAGCAGACACTCCCGGGCCACTAATGAAAAACTGTTTTTT
D gene: TRBD1; V gene: TRBV27; J gene: TRBJ1-5; clone size: few; CDR3 protein: CASGADRASNQPQHF; CDR3 DNA: TGTGCCAGCGGAGCGGACAGGGCTAGCAATCAGCCCCAGCATTTT
D gene: NA; V gene: TRBV10-1; J gene: TRBJ1-5; clone size: NA; CDR3 protein: CASSPKTESNQPQHF; CDR3 DNA: TGCGCCAGCAGTCCAAAGACGGAGAGCAATCAGCCCCAGCATTTT
D gene: NA; V gene: TRBV20-1; J gene: TRBJ1-1; clone size: few; CDR3 protein: CSARAGAELNTEAFF; CDR3 DNA: TGCAGTGCTAGAGCAGGGGCGGAACTGAACACTGAAGCTTTCTTT
D gene: NA; V gene: TRBV27; J gene: TRBJ2-3; clone size: NA; CDR3 protein: CASSTLGQTDTQYF; CDR3 DNA: TGTGCCAGCAGTACATTGGGGCAGACAGATACGCAGTATTTT
D gene: NA; V gene: TRBV6-1; J gene: TRBJ2-5; clone size: NA; CDR3 protein: CASSQGRETQYF; CDR3 DNA: TGTGCCAGCAGTCAGGGGCGGGAGACCCAGTACTTC
D gene: NA; V gene: TRBV20-1; J gene: TRBJ1-2; clone size: NA; CDR3 protein: CSAGGQRGAPNGYTF; CDR3 DNA: TGCAGTGCGGGCGGACAGCGAGGGGCTCCGAATGGCTACACCTTC
D gene: NA; V gene: TRBV15; J gene: TRBJ1-4; clone size: few; CDR3 protein: CATSREAGPGAEKLFF; CDR3 DNA: TGTGCCACCAGCAGAGAGGCGGGACCGGGGGCCGAAAAACTGTTTTTT
D gene: NA; V gene: TRBV6-1; J gene: TRBJ1-6; clone size: few; CDR3 protein: CASSEVPGTLLGYSPLHF; CDR3 DNA: TGTGCCAGCAGTGAAGTACCCGGGACTCTACTTGGGTACTCACCCCTCCACTTT
D gene: TRBD2; V gene: TRBV19; J gene: TRBJ2-2; clone size: NA; CDR3 protein: CASSRLAGGDTGELFF; CDR3 DNA: TGTGCCAGTAGTAGACTAGCGGGGGGGGACACCGGGGAGCTGTTTTTT
D gene: NA; V gene: TRBV19; J gene: TRBJ1-6; clone size: few; CDR3 protein: CARTLGENSPLHF; CDR3 DNA: TGTGCCAGAACGTTGGGGGAAAATTCACCCCTCCACTTT
D gene: NA; V gene: TRBV20-1; J gene: TRBJ2-7; clone size: NA; CDR3 protein: CSASEGREQYF; CDR3 DNA: TGCAGTGCTAGTGAGGGGCGCGAGCAGTACTTC
D gene: NA; V gene: TRBV6-1; J gene: TRBJ1-1; clone size: NA; CDR3 protein: CASNDWGQNTEAFF; CDR3 DNA: TGTGCCAGCAATGACTGGGGGCAAAACACTGAAGCTTTCTTT
D gene: NA; V gene: TRBV7-8; J gene: TRBJ1-2; clone size: NA; CDR3 protein: CASSSGLGYGYTF; CDR3 DNA: TGTGCCAGCAGCTCGGGACTCGGCTATGGCTACACCTTC
D gene: NA; V gene: TRBV12-3/TRBV12-4; J gene: TRBJ2-3; clone size: NA; CDR3 protein: CASSLALSGDTQYF; CDR3 DNA: TGTGCCAGCAGTTTAGCCTTATCGGGAGATACGCAGTATTTT
D gene: TRBD1; V gene: TRBV24-1; J gene: TRBJ1-2; clone size: NA; CDR3 protein: CATSDPGTGHGYTF; CDR3 DNA: TGTGCCACCAGTGATCCCGGGACAGGGCATGGCTACACCTTC
D gene: TRBD1; V gene: TRBV7-3; J gene: TRBJ2-1; clone size: NA; CDR3 protein: CASSLNRDRGFLNEQFF; CDR3 DNA: TGTGCCAGCAGCTTAAACAGGGACAGGGGTTTTCTCAATGAGCAGTTCTTC
D gene: TRBD1; V gene: TRBV6-1; J gene: TRBJ1-1; clone size: few; CDR3 protein: CASRAGGRNTEAFF; CDR3 DNA: TGTGCCAGCAGGGCAGGGGGTCGAAACACTGAAGCTTTCTTT
D gene: TRBD2; V gene: TRBV20-1; J gene: TRBJ2-3; clone size: NA; CDR3 protein: CSATLMTSGGLDTQYF; CDR3 DNA: TGCAGTGCTACTCTAATGACTAGCGGGGGGTTAGATACGCAGTATTTT
D gene: TRBD1; V gene: TRBV12-3/TRBV12-4; J gene: TRBJ1-2; clone size: NA; CDR3 protein: CASSRGTGTNGYTF; CDR3 DNA: TGTGCCAGCAGCAGAGGGACAGGGACTAATGGCTACACCTTC
D gene: NA; V gene: TRBV19; J gene: TRBJ2-5; clone size: few; CDR3 protein: CASSTNSYLETQYF; CDR3 DNA: TGTGCCAGTAGTACAAACAGTTACCTGGAGACCCAGTACTTC
D gene: TRBD2; V gene: TRBV20-1; J gene: TRBJ2-2; clone size: NA; CDR3 protein: CSAKPGGAGELFF; CDR3 DNA: TGCAGTGCTAAACCGGGAGGGGCCGGGGAGCTGTTTTTT
D gene: NA; V gene: TRBV20-1; J gene: TRBJ2-5; clone size: few; CDR3 protein: CSARAGNQETQYF; CDR3 DNA: TGCAGTGCTAGAGCAGGGAATCAAGAGACCCAGTACTTC
D gene: TRBD1; V gene: TRBV24-1; J gene: TRBJ2-7; clone size: few; CDR3 protein: CATSRAGGNHEQYF; CDR3 DNA: TGTGCCACCAGTAGGGCAGGGGGTAATCACGAGCAGTACTTC
D gene: NA; V gene: TRBV12-3/TRBV12-4; J gene: TRBJ1-6; clone size: NA; CDR3 protein: CASSLGTADNSPLHF; CDR3 DNA: TGTGCCAGCAGTTTAGGGACAGCAGATAATTCACCCCTCCACTTT
D gene: TRBD1; V gene: TRBV5-8; J gene: TRBJ1-2; clone size: NA; CDR3 protein: CASSHGTANYGYTF; CDR3 DNA: TGTGCCAGCAGCCACGGGACAGCTAACTATGGCTACACCTTC
D gene: NA; V gene: TRBV19; J gene: TRBJ1-2; clone size: NA; CDR3 protein: CASRGKATNYGYTF; CDR3 DNA: TGTGCCAGTAGAGGGAAAGCTACTAACTATGGCTACACCTTC
D gene: NA; V gene: TRBV28; J gene: TRBJ2-7; clone size: NA; CDR3 protein: CASSGGAPPYEQYF; CDR3 DNA: TGTGCCAGCAGTGGGGGGGCTCCTCCCTACGAGCAGTACTTC
D gene: NA; V gene: TRBV27; J gene: TRBJ2-1; clone size: NA; CDR3 protein: CASSLSRPSSYNEQFF; CDR3 DNA: TGTGCCAGCAGTTTATCGCGGCCTAGCTCCTACAATGAGCAGTTCTTC
D gene: NA; V gene: TRBV6-1; J gene: TRBJ1-2; clone size: NA; CDR3 protein: CASRTDTAYYGYTF; CDR3 DNA: TGTGCCAGCAGGACCGACACAGCATACTATGGCTACACCTTC
D gene: NA; V gene: TRBV7-3; J gene: TRBJ1-1; clone size: once; CDR3 protein: CASRSEGGTEAFF; CDR3 DNA: TGTGCCAGCAGATCAGAGGGGGGCACTGAAGCTTTCTTT
D gene: TRBD2; V gene: TRBV20-1; J gene: TRBJ2-1; clone size: few; CDR3 protein: CSASPTSGDYNEQFF; CDR3 DNA: TGCAGTGCTAGCCCGACTAGCGGAGACTACAATGAGCAGTTCTTC
D gene: NA; V gene: TRBV6-1; J gene: TRBJ2-5; clone size: NA; CDR3 protein: CASGRALGQETQYF; CDR3 DNA: TGTGCCAGCGGGCGCGCCCTAGGCCAAGAGACCCAGTACTTC
D gene: NA; V gene: TRBV6-2/TRBV6-3; J gene: TRBJ1-6; clone size: NA; CDR3 protein: CASFLGHGSPLHF; CDR3 DNA: TGTGCCAGTTTTTTAGGACACGGTTCACCCCTCCACTTT
D gene: NA; V gene: TRBV6-1; J gene: TRBJ1-1; clone size: NA; CDR3 protein: CASYGRNTEAFF; CDR3 DNA: TGTGCCAGCTATGGGAGGAACACTGAAGCTTTCTTT